A single sample is the source of the 4 T cell receptor beta chains below, sequenced in a study of blood T cell repertoires in COVID-19. Some clones are missing from TCRdb's copy, which holds only in-frame ones; the method was immunoSEQ multiplex PCR. Here the sample spans more than 100,000 clones, roughly nine tenths being singletons. Sequenced material: peripheral blood. All receptors come from a woman aged 80 or over in a cohort sampled during active COVID-19.

The CDR3 here is CASSGSGTPRTSGNTIYF. In DNA form, the CDR3 reads TGTGCCAGCAGTGGCTCCGGGACTCCCCGCACCTCTGGAAACACCATATATTTT. The chain recombines TRBV28 with TRBJ1-3; possibly TRBD1 for D (5 bases). The CDR3 loop spans 18 amino acids. The V and J ends lost 5 bases and 0 bases respectively, with 20 bases between them. CDR1 and CDR2 from the germline V gene are MDHEN and SYDVKM.

The chain joins TRBV7-9 to TRBJ2-7; 8 bases line up with TRBD1. V gave up 6 bases and J gave up 3 bases; unmatched junction bases: 4. CDR3 length: 13 amino acids. Germline V CDR1 and CDR2: SEHNR, FQNEAQ (reference sequence). The CDR3 nucleotides are TGTGCCAGCAGGGGCAGGGGGCACTACGAGCAGTACTTC. Protein product: CASRGRGHYEQYF.

The chain links TRBV5-1 to TRBJ2-5; D is possibly TRBD1 (6 bases). The CDR3 covers 13 residues. Germline V CDR1 and CDR2: SGHRS, YFSETQ. The V end was cut by 3 bases, the J end by 2 bases, with 8 bases between. CDR3 protein: CASSSTGQETQYF. In DNA, the CDR3 is TGCGCCAGCAGCTCGACAGGACAAGAGACCCAGTACTTC.

This chain uses TRBV27 with TRBJ1-5; 7 nucleotides match TRBD1. V shed 4 bases and J 3 bases; nucleotides not matched to a gene: 6. Looked up from germline, CDR1 is MNHEY and CDR2 is SMNVEV (reference sequence). CDR3 length: 15 amino acids. CDR3 bases: TGTGCCAGCAGTTACGGGACAGCAGACAATCAGCCCCAGCATTTT. Its translation is CASSYGTADNQPQHF.